The 31 T cell receptor beta chains below all came from one sample that was sequenced in a study of technical replicates of blood from a few donors. Using immunoSEQ multiplex PCR, the repertoire was profiled, and TCRdb retains in-frame clones only, with some absent. Among 59,000 or so clones listed, 90% to 95% were seen once. Sequencing used PBMCs. The receptors originated from a human donor in good health. Some clones in this sample may be carry-over from other donors' samples.

The rearrangement uses TRBV7-9 and TRBJ2-7; 8 bases match TRBD2. With V trimmed by 5 bases and J by 4 bases, 7 bases remained unmatched. In germline, CDR1 is SEHNR, CDR2 FQNEAQ (reference sequence). The CDR3 is 14 residues long. CDR3 sequence reads: CASSVVAGSYEQYF. The CDR3 DNA reads as TGTGCCAGCAGCGTCGTAGCGGGATCATACGAGCAGTACTTC.

The rearrangement links TRBV19 to TRBJ2-1; D is perhaps TRBD1 (6 bases). Germline CDR1 LNHDA, CDR2 SQIVND (reference sequence). V was cut by 0 bases and J by 8 bases, with 14 bases left in between. The CDR3 spans 15 residues. The CDR3 DNA is TGTGCCAGTAGTATAGATGTGTGGGGGCGGGATGAGCAGTTCTTC. It translates to CASSIDVWGRDEQFF.

This rearrangement joins TRBV7-8 to TRBJ2-7; possible D gene TRBD1, 5 bases. V lost 0 bases, J lost 2 bases, and 8 bases lay in between. The germline V gene has CDR1 SGHVS and CDR2 FQNEAQ. The CDR3 runs 14 residues. CDR3 loop: CASSLAPGPYEQYF. The CDR3 bases are TGTGCCAGCAGCTTAGCCCCAGGGCCCTACGAGCAGTACTTC.

The chain recombines TRBV9 with TRBJ1-6; tentative D call: TRBD1 (5 bases). Germline V CDR1 and CDR2: SGDLS, YYNGEE. The CDR3 runs 17 residues. With 3 bases removed from V and 10 bases from J, the gap between germline ends came to 23 bases. CDR3 protein: CASSADSGLPGGSPLHF. CDR3 bases: TGTGCCAGCAGCGCCGACTCGGGACTCCCCGGGGGGTCACCCCTCCACTTT.

The chain combines TRBV4-3 with TRBJ1-4; a possible D gene is TRBD1 (5 bases). Germline V gene data show CDR1 as LGHNA and CDR2 as YSLEER. The CDR3 has 18 residues. V was shortened by 1 base and J by 7 bases, with 22 bases between the two germline ends. Here the CDR3 reads CASSQARWGGRAGEKLFF. CDR3 DNA sequence: TGCGCCAGCAGCCAAGCACGTTGGGGGGGGAGGGCCGGTGAAAAACTGTTTTTT.

This chain joins TRBV11-2 and TRBJ1-4; 8 bases line up with TRBD1. CDR1 is SGHAT, CDR2 FQNNGV, per germline. V lost 3 bases and J lost 7; bases outside the gene matches: 10. This CDR3 is built from 16 residues. The CDR3 nucleotides read TGTGCCAGCAGCTTCCTTCTCCAGGGGGCAGGTGAAAAACTGTTTTTT. Its translation: CASSFLLQGAGEKLFF.

This rearrangement joins TRBV27 to TRBJ1-4; 9 bases agree with TRBD1. The CDR3 extends over 15 amino acids. Germline CDR1 reads MNHEY; CDR2 reads SMNVEV (reference sequence). With V trimmed by 7 bases and J by 10 bases, 13 bases remained unmatched. CDR3 loop: CASKITGGAGGKLFF. CDR3 nucleotides: TGTGCCAGCAAAATTACAGGGGGCGCGGGGGGAAAACTGTTTTTT.

This CDR3 reads CASSPRDIFWEGGEKLFF. The CDR3 nucleotides read TGTGCCAGCAGCCCCCGGGACATCTTTTGGGAGGGGGGTGAAAAACTGTTTTTT. The J gene is TRBJ1-4, the V gene TRBV9; D perhaps matches TRBD1 (6 bases). Germline assignment: CDR1 SGDLS and CDR2 YYNGEE. The CDR3 sequence is 18 residues long. V lost 4 bases and J 7 bases, leaving 26 bases between the germline ends.

The genes are TRBV4-2 and TRBJ2-5; TRBD2 agrees at 10 bases. With V trimmed by 4 bases and J by 0 bases, 5 bases remained unmatched. The length of the CDR3 is 16 residues. The germline CDR1 and CDR2 sequences are LGHNA and YNFKEQ. The CDR3 DNA is TGTGCCAGCAGCCCGACTAGCGGGTCGTACCAAGAGACCCAGTACTTC. Translation: CASSPTSGSYQETQYF.

The genes are TRBV30 and TRBJ2-7, with 13 bases aligning to TRBD2. Germline V gene lookup returns CDR1 GTSNPN and CDR2 SVGIG (reference sequence). Germline trimming cut 0 bases from V and 6 bases from J; bases unmatched to any gene: 14. The CDR3 is 18 residues long. The CDR3 protein is CAWSVRGPWTSGSVEQYF. In DNA form, the CDR3 reads TGTGCCTGGAGTGTACGGGGACCCTGGACTAGCGGGAGCGTCGAGCAGTACTTC. Drawing the rest from reference TRBV30 and TRBJ2-7, the complete variable domain is SQTIHQWPATLVQPVGSPLSLECTVEGTSNPNLYWYRQAAGRGLQLLFYSVGIGQISSEVPQNLSASRPQDRQFILSSKKLLLSDSGFYLCAWSVRGPWTSGSVEQYFGPGTRLTVT.

In its sample, this clone was seen a few times. The chain joins TRBV27 to TRBJ2-7, with D perhaps TRBD1 (6 bases). CDR3 length: 14 residues. V was pared by 5 bases and J by 3 bases, with 14 bases between. Germline V lookup: CDR1 MNHEY, CDR2 SMNVEV (reference sequence). The CDR3 loop is CASSPGQRVYEQYF. CDR3 bases: TGTGCCAGCAGTCCAGGACAGAGAGTCTACGAGCAGTACTTC.

The chain's CDR3 is CATSEGQGSYNEQFF. CDR3 coding DNA: TGTGCCACCAGCGAGGGACAGGGTTCCTACAATGAGCAGTTCTTC. The chain combines TRBV15 with TRBJ2-1; 9 bases align to TRBD1. Looked up from germline, CDR1 is LNHNV and CDR2 is YYDKDF (reference sequence). Losses at the gene ends were 5 bases for V and 1 base for J; bases not matched to a gene: 3. The CDR3 is made up of 15 amino acids.

The gene calls are TRBV15 and TRBJ2-5; TRBD2 is a possible D gene (6 bases). Trimming took off 5 bases at V and 0 bases at J, with 7 bases between the two ends. Germline CDR1 and CDR2: LNHNV and YYDKDF (reference sequence). CDR3 length: 13 amino acids. The CDR3 DNA reads as TGTGCCACCAGCCCGGGGGACCAAGAGACCCAGTACTTC. Protein product: CATSPGDQETQYF.

The rearrangement uses TRBV9 and TRBJ2-3; unclear D gene. From germline, CDR1 is SGDLS and CDR2 YYNGEE. This CDR3 is 12 amino acids long. V dropped 2 bases and J dropped 4 bases, with 5 bases sitting between them. The CDR3: CASSVFSDTQYF. Written as DNA, the CDR3 is TGTGCCAGCAGCGTGTTCTCAGATACGCAGTATTTT.

J is TRBJ2-1 and V is TRBV5-6, with TRBD2 matching over 14 bases. The V segment lost 2 bases and the J segment 4 bases; nucleotides outside the gene matches: 11. The CDR3 length is 19 residues. Germline CDR1 and CDR2: SGHDT and YYEEEE. The CDR3, as DNA: TGTGCCAGCAGCTTCGAGACTAGCGGGGGGGCTTGGTATTACAATGAGCAGTTCTTC. It yields the protein CASSFETSGGAWYYNEQFF.

The V and J genes are TRBV19 and TRBJ2-1; D may be TRBD1 (5 bases). There are 15 residues in the CDR3. The germline CDR1 and CDR2 sequences are LNHDA and SQIVND (reference sequence). Trimming removed 6 bases from V and 8 bases from J, with 20 bases in between. The CDR3 DNA follows: TGTGCCAGTAGCGTCACAGGATTCTATTCGGATGAGCAGTTCTTC. It specifies CASSVTGFYSDEQFF.

J is TRBJ1-5 and V is TRBV7-7, with D tentatively TRBD1 (5 bases). Germline assignment: CDR1 SSHAT and CDR2 FNYEAQ (reference sequence). Trimming shortened V by 4 bases and J by 4 bases, and 14 bases separated the two germline ends. The CDR3 runs to 15 residues. The CDR3 nucleotides read TGTGCCAGCAGCTCCGCCAGACGACAGAATCAGCCCCAGCATTTT. The encoded protein is CASSSARRQNQPQHF.

This sequence joins TRBV30 and TRBJ1-2; a possible D gene is TRBD1 (6 bases). Trimming shortened V by 0 bases and J by 8 bases, and 13 bases separated the two germline ends. This CDR3 has 13 amino acids. Germline CDR1 GTSNPN, CDR2 SVGIG (reference sequence). For the CDR3, the DNA is TGTGCCTGGAGTGTCGGGGCGGGGGGCGGCTACACCTTC. Translating it yields CAWSVGAGGGYTF.

The chain employs TRBV5-1 and TRBJ1-1; a possible D gene is TRBD1 (5 bases). The germline V and J ends were trimmed by 3 bases and 4 bases, with 10 bases remaining between them. From germline, CDR1 is SGHRS and CDR2 YFSETQ. The CDR3 runs to 13 residues. The CDR3: CASSWNGGTEAFF. In DNA, the CDR3 is TGCGCCAGCAGCTGGAACGGGGGCACTGAAGCTTTCTTT.

This sequence joins TRBV5-4 and TRBJ2-2; weak D call: TRBD2 (6 bases). Trimming left V 0 bases short and J 5 bases short, with 11 bases between. Germline V lookup: CDR1 SGHNT, CDR2 YYREEE (reference sequence). This CDR3 contains 15 residues. DNA for the CDR3: TGTGCCAGCAGCTTGGTAGGGACTGCGACCGGGGAGCTGTTTTTT. Encoded protein: CASSLVGTATGELFF.

CDR3 loop: CASSHPWDRVGDEQYF. The CDR3 DNA reads TGTGCCAGCAGCCACCCCTGGGACAGGGTAGGGGACGAGCAGTACTTC. This rearrangement joins TRBV7-9 to TRBJ2-7, with 9 bases aligning to TRBD1. The V gene's germline CDR1 is SEHNR and CDR2 FQNEAQ (reference sequence). The V and J ends lost 5 bases and 5 bases, in that order; junction bases with no gene match: 13. The CDR3 has 16 amino acids.

The chain joins TRBV2 to TRBJ1-1, with no clear D. Germline CDR1 reads SNHLY; CDR2 reads FYNNEI. The CDR3 consists of 14 residues. Trimming removed 6 bases from V and 5 bases from J, with 16 bases in between. The CDR3 is CASSPPLFGTEAFF. DNA for the CDR3: TGTGCCAGCAGCCCCCCCCTATTCGGGACTGAAGCTTTCTTT.

The rearrangement uses TRBV5-1 and TRBJ2-3; TRBD2 agrees at 9 bases. CDR1 and CDR2 (germline): SGHRS, YFSETQ. The CDR3 contains 16 residues. Germline trimming cut 3 bases from V and 3 bases from J; bases unmatched to any gene: 8. The CDR3 is CASSWGSGGPTDTQYF. The CDR3 coding sequence is TGCGCCAGCAGCTGGGGTAGCGGGGGACCAACAGATACGCAGTATTTT.

The V and J genes are TRBV6-1 and TRBJ2-7; 10 bases fit TRBD1. Germline lookup yields CDR1 MNHNS and CDR2 SASEGT. CDR3 length: 13 residues. The junction had 2 bases not matched to a gene; V was cut back by 7 bases and J by 2 bases. The CDR3: CASTTGGTYEQYF. The CDR3 DNA reads TGTGCCAGCACGACAGGGGGCACCTACGAGCAGTACTTC.

This clone was observed once. The rearrangement uses TRBV5-1 and TRBJ2-2, with 9 positions matching TRBD1. CDR1 SGHRS and CDR2 YFSETQ come from the germline V gene. This CDR3 region has 17 residues. V dropped 4 bases and J dropped 4; count of bases not matched to a gene: 11. CDR3 sequence: CASSVIRDRAATGELFF. The DNA of the CDR3 is TGCGCCAGCAGCGTAATCCGGGACAGGGCGGCCACCGGGGAGCTGTTTTTT.

V gene TRBV11-2 combines with J gene TRBJ1-6; 8 bases are shared with TRBD1. With V trimmed by 5 bases and J by 7 bases, 4 bases remained unmatched. This CDR3 has 14 amino acids. Germline V gene sequence: CDR1 SGHAT, CDR2 FQNNGV. The CDR3 protein is CASSTTGANSPLHF. DNA for the CDR3: TGTGCCAGCAGCACGACAGGGGCCAATTCACCCCTCCACTTT.

V gene TRBV7-2 combines with J gene TRBJ2-1; TRBD2 agrees at 14 bases. The CDR3 consists of 16 residues. CDR1 is SGHTA, CDR2 FQGNSA, per germline. Losses at the gene ends were 4 bases for V and 4 bases for J; bases not matched to a gene: 3. The CDR3 protein is CASSSGTSGSYNEQFF. Here the CDR3 DNA reads TGTGCCAGCAGCTCCGGGACTAGCGGGAGTTACAATGAGCAGTTCTTC.

This clone was observed a handful of times. This chain connects TRBV13 to TRBJ2-1; TRBD1 might be the D (5 bases). The CDR3 loop spans 12 amino acids. With 5 bases removed from V and 10 bases from J, the gap between germline ends came to 12 bases. Germline V gene lookup returns CDR1 PRHDT and CDR2 FYEKMQ (reference sequence). The CDR3 DNA reads as TGTGCCAGCAGCCAGGGTTTAGGGGAGCAGTTCTTC. Protein sequence: CASSQGLGEQFF.

V gene TRBV5-1 combines with J gene TRBJ2-7; 7 bases match TRBD1. The V and J ends lost 1 base and 1 base, in that order; junction bases with no gene match: 8. The CDR3 extends over 16 amino acids. Germline V gene data show CDR1 as SGHRS and CDR2 as YFSETQ. The CDR3 nucleotides read TGCGCCAGCAGCTTGTTTCTTGGGGACAGTTCCTACGAGCAGTACTTC. It encodes CASSLFLGDSSYEQYF.

The CDR3 DNA reads as TGCGCCAGCAGCCCCCGCGGACAGCAAACTTTAATGAACACTGAAGCTTTCTTT. Protein: CASSPRGQQTLMNTEAFF. The J gene is TRBJ1-1, the V gene TRBV5-1; possibly TRBD1 for D (6 bases). This CDR3 contains 18 residues. CDR1 SGHRS and CDR2 YFSETQ come from the germline V gene. V lost 4 bases and J 0 bases, leaving 22 bases between the germline ends.

The chain links TRBV13 to TRBJ2-4; 8 bases are a match to TRBD2. Looked up from germline, CDR1 is PRHDT and CDR2 is FYEKMQ (reference sequence). The CDR3 is made up of 13 amino acids. V shed 4 bases and J 8 bases; nucleotides not matched to a gene: 4. The CDR3 nucleotides are TGTGCCAGCAGCTATGGACTAGCTGACATTCAGTACTTC. Residues: CASSYGLADIQYF.